One and the same sample provided the 13 T cell receptor beta chains below, sequenced in a study of T cells in Graves' hyperthyroidism and ophthalmopathy. TCR beta CDR3 region amplification was performed from RNA transcripts. A set of HTBI primers served as the primers for a first-round RT-PCR of the TCR CDR3. TCRdb itself ran the multiplex PCR reads through MiXCR, one entry per CDR3 protein. The sample has roughly 530,000 distinct CDR3 sequences, roughly 17% seen once; the top ten hold under 20%. Source material: blood. The receptors come from a woman aged 18 to 35 with Graves' ophthalmopathy.

This clonotype was detected only a few times. This chain connects TRBV30 to TRBJ2-5, with D possibly being TRBD2 (5 bases). Germline V gives CDR1 GTSNPN, CDR2 SVGIG (reference sequence). Trimming left V 5 bases short and J 5 bases short, with 24 bases between. The CDR3 runs 16 residues. The DNA for the CDR3 is TGTGCCTGGTCCCCCCGGACTTTAGGAAATGGGGAGACCCAGTACTTC. This gives the protein CAWSPRTLGNGETQYF. The complete variable domain, with remaining parts taken from reference TRBV30 and TRBJ2-5, reads SQTIHQWPATLVQPVGSPLSLECTVEGTSNPNLYWYRQAAGRGLQLLFYSVGIGQISSEVPQNLSASRPQDRQFILSSKKLLLSDSGFYLCAWSPRTLGNGETQYFGPGTRLLVL.

This clonotype has at least ten counts. This CDR3 is CASTSSGGTTNTEAFF. The CDR3 DNA is TGTGCCAGCACCTCTTCCGGAGGGACAACGAACACTGAAGCTTTCTTT. This chain uses TRBV28 with TRBJ1-1; D is perhaps TRBD1 (6 bases). Germline V gene lookup returns CDR1 MDHEN and CDR2 SYDVKM. V was pared by 7 bases and J by 1 base, with 19 bases between. The CDR3 is 16 residues long.

This clonotype was seen many times. The CDR3 DNA is TGTGCCAGCAGCCCCTTAGGACAGGGCTTCATGAACACTGAAGCTTTCTTT. Translation: CASSPLGQGFMNTEAFF. The J gene is TRBJ1-1, the V gene TRBV12-3 or TRBV12-4; 8 bases map to TRBD1. With 6 bases clipped from V and 0 bases from J, the junction kept 12 bases outside the gene matches. The length of the CDR3 is 17 residues.

The gene calls are TRBV28 and TRBJ2-2, with a possible D match to TRBD1 (6 bases). The length of the CDR3 is 17 residues. V was clipped by 1 base and J by 1 base, with 13 bases between them. Germline V gives CDR1 MDHEN, CDR2 SYDVKM. CDR3 sequence (DNA): TGTGCCAGCAGTTTATTCGGCAGGGGATTGAACACCGGGGAGCTGTTTTTT. This gives the protein CASSLFGRGLNTGELFF.

This clonotype has just one count. The chain couples TRBV19 to TRBJ1-1; D ambiguous. V was clipped by 6 bases and J by 3 bases, with 14 bases between them. This CDR3 contains 14 residues. Germline CDR1 is LNHDA and CDR2 is SQIVND (reference sequence). This CDR3 is CASRKSPEDTEAFF. CDR3 in DNA: TGTGCCAGTAGAAAGAGCCCAGAGGACACTGAAGCTTTCTTT.

At least ten counts were recorded for this clonotype. The J gene is TRBJ1-1, the V gene TRBV11-2; no reliable D call. Trimming pared 8 bases from V and 4 bases from J, leaving 8 bases between. This CDR3 contains 11 residues. CDR1 and CDR2 (germline): SGHAT, FQNNGV. The DNA of the CDR3 is TGTGCCAGCGGTCAGAGCACTGAAGCTTTCTTT. This translates into CASGQSTEAFF.

This clonotype has a count of ten or more. J is TRBJ1-2 and V is TRBV20-1, with 9 bases that match TRBD1. Germline lookup yields CDR1 DFQATT and CDR2 SNEGSKA (reference sequence). The J segment lost 6 bases and the V segment lost 0 bases, leaving 2 bases of the junction unmatched. CDR3 length: 13 amino acids. The CDR3 coding sequence is TGCAGTGCTAGAGAGACAGGGGGTAATGGCTACACCTTC. Encoded protein: CSARETGGNGYTF.

This clonotype was detected ten times or more. The rearrangement joins TRBV6-1 to TRBJ2-1, with a tentative D call TRBD2 (5 bases). The ends were cut back, 8 bases at V and 4 bases at J, with 15 bases in the middle. Germline CDR1 reads MNHNS; CDR2 reads SASEGT. This CDR3 is built from 14 residues. The CDR3 loop is CASVNDWRYNEQFF. CDR3 in DNA: TGTGCCAGCGTAAATGATTGGAGGTACAATGAGCAGTTCTTC.

The chain combines TRBV19 with TRBJ1-1, with a tentative D call TRBD1 (5 bases). Deletions cut 9 bases from V and 5 bases from J, with 19 bases between. This CDR3 comprises 14 residues. Germline lookup yields CDR1 LNHDA and CDR2 SQIVND (reference sequence). This CDR3 is CASSERGARTEAFF. CDR3 bases: TGTGCCAGCTCCGAGAGGGGAGCAAGGACTGAAGCTTTCTTT.

This clonotype was observed a few times. V usage is TRBV29-1 and J usage is TRBJ2-7; D not certain. Between the trimmed V and J ends, which lost 1 base and 3 bases, there was a span of 10 bases. The CDR3 has 13 amino acids. Per the germline V gene, CDR1 is SQVTM and CDR2 is ANQGSEA. The CDR3 spells CSVEGSDNYEQYF. The DNA of the CDR3 is TGCAGCGTTGAAGGGAGCGATAACTACGAGCAGTACTTC.

This clonotype appeared many times. CDR3 nucleotide sequence: TGTGCCAGCAGCCAATTACAGGTTTTAGATACGCAGTATTTT. It is translated as CASSQLQVLDTQYF. The chain carries TRBV3-1 and TRBJ2-3; possibly TRBD1 for D (5 bases). Germline CDR1 is LGHDT and CDR2 is YNNKEL (reference sequence). This CDR3 contains 14 residues. The V gene lost 2 bases and the J gene lost 5 bases, with 11 bases spanning the gap.

This chain uses TRBV6-1 with TRBJ2-4, with D uncertain. The CDR3 runs 15 residues. The V gene lost 3 bases and the J gene lost 0 bases, with 9 bases spanning the gap. Looked up from germline, CDR1 is MNHNS and CDR2 is SASEGT. The CDR3 loop reads CASSDWALAKNIQYF. The CDR3 DNA is TGTGCCAGCAGTGACTGGGCGCTAGCCAAAAACATTCAGTACTTC.

This clonotype was observed a few times. The genes are TRBV7-9 and TRBJ2-1, with TRBD1 matching 9 bases. The ends lost 2 bases at V and 5 bases at J; junction bases unmatched: 4. The CDR3 runs 15 residues. Germline V gives CDR1 SEHNR, CDR2 FQNEAQ (reference sequence). The CDR3 reads CASSLPWTGDNEQFF. The CDR3 DNA sequence: TGTGCCAGCAGCTTACCCTGGACAGGGGACAATGAGCAGTTCTTC.